This T cell receptor beta chain was recovered during a study of T cells in Graves' hyperthyroidism and ophthalmopathy. Study-level findings and limits: Patients with ophthalmopathy were separated from those with stable hyperthyroidism by a 13 V-J model. Most clonotypes that expanded in the thyroid above 0.001 also showed up in blood. Prediction of ophthalmopathy progression came a median roughly 6.7 months pre-onset.

Ten or more counts support this clonotype. Its cognate antigen is unknown. A junction boundary mismatches the germline segment, possibly from a read error. Amplified regions were TCR beta CDR3 sequences from RNA transcripts. The HTBI primer set drove a first-round RT-PCR of the TCR CDR3. TCRdb re-called the multiplex PCR reads with MiXCR, one entry per CDR3 protein. Of a few hundred thousand distinct CDR3 sequences listed, approximately 14% were seen once; the top ten hold roughly 6.6%. This CDR3 has 15 residues. Germline values: CDR1 LGHNA, CDR2 YSLEER. The chain recombines TRBV4-3 with TRBJ1-3; tentatively, D is TRBD1 (6 bases). This TCR came from a woman aged 30 to 39 with Graves' hyperthyroidism. The sample taken for sequencing was blood. CDR3 sequence: CASSQDTGSGNTIYF. DNA of the CDR3: TGTGCCAGCAGCCAAGATACAGGGTCAGGAAACACCATATATTTT.